This entry features one T cell receptor beta chain sequence. Its antigen is undetermined. This specimen belongs to a study of monozygotic twins with cystic fibrosis. Turning to the study itself: Roughly 3 micrograms of fragmented DNA underwent about 15 PCR cycles for library preparation. Study observations and caveats: Median Simpson clonality of approximately 0.0091 suggested naive T cells predominated. Monozygotic CF twins shared more identical nucleotide clonotypes than unrelated patients. In 13 of 16 pairs, V gene usage was closest to the co-twin's.

The protocol was immunoSEQ multiplex PCR, while the TCRdb copy is restricted to in-frame clones and leaves out a portion. The sample comprises around 30,000 clones, around four fifths of which are singletons, and 0.88% rests with the top ten. This clonotype was obtained from a girl aged 2-10 years with cystic fibrosis. Sequencing was carried out using blood.

The DNA for the CDR3 is TGTGCCAGCACCCCGACAGGGCAAGCTTTCTTT. Amino acids: CASTPTGQAFF. The V and J genes are TRBV2 and TRBJ1-1, with TRBD1 matching over 7 bases. V gave up 7 bases and J gave up 9 bases; unmatched junction bases: 5. The CDR3 totals 11 residues. Looked up from germline, CDR1 is SNHLY and CDR2 is FYNNEI.